This T cell receptor (beta chain) was profiled in a study of shared clonotypes between healthy human individuals. Study observations and caveats: Tissues were not sampled, only blood, and their repertoires likely differ.

Germline CDR1 is MNHEY and CDR2 is SVGAGI. V lost 9 bases and J 2 bases, leaving 19 bases between the germline ends. The CDR3 is 15 residues long. Regarding this clone: What it recognizes is unknown.

Here immunoSEQ multiplex PCR was the method, and the copy in TCRdb shows in-frame clones only, minus some. This sample has approximately 2,300,000 clones, with just under 95% found just once. Naive CD45RA+ and memory CD45RA-negative subsets were split from CD4+ cells. This sequence joins TRBV6-5 and TRBJ1-1; maybe TRBD1 (6 bases). The clonotype originates from a young man in good health. Some clones in this sample may be carry-over from other donors' samples. Sample: naive CD4+ T cells from PBMCs. Indicated subset: CD45RA+ positively selected. CDR3 sequence (DNA): TGTGCCAGTATTACTATAATCAGGGGTAACACTGAAGCTTTCTTT. It translates to CASITIIRGNTEAFF.